This TCR beta chain was sequenced for a study of T cell responses to AZD1222 COVID-19 vaccine. This clone came up once. What it binds is unknown. Measured with immunoSEQ multiplex PCR; TCRdb has only the in-frame clones, and not every one. This sample carries 100,000 to 150,000 clones, 70% to 90% of them seen once, and the ten largest clones take around 10%. Study-wide results and caveats: Donors in the cohort were predominantly white British and more often female, and clonal diversity was possibly underestimated. With dominance at 160-218 and 743-854, vaccine-associated CD4 TCRs spanned spike. Seropositive AZD1222 recipients at baseline numbered only five to seven.

This specimen consisted of peripheral blood, obtained on day 0 of AZD1222 vaccination. This receptor was obtained from an adult in good health.

The CDR3 sequence: CASSYTRGRNYGYTF. DNA for the CDR3: TGTGCCAGCAGCTACACGCGAGGACGGAACTATGGCTACACCTTC. V gene TRBV7-2 combines with J gene TRBJ1-2; D unresolved. Trimming pared 4 bases from V and 2 bases from J, leaving 14 bases between. The germline V gene has CDR1 SGHTA and CDR2 FQGNSA. The length of the CDR3 is 15 residues.